The rows below give T cell receptor beta chains drawn from one sample of a study of T cells after yellow fever vaccination. TCRdb re-analysed the 5' RACE reads in MiXCR, keeping a single row per CDR3 protein. The profile covers approximately 510,000 distinct CDR3 sequences, with less than 25% appearing a single time and around 16% taken by the ten largest. The material was PBMCs, obtained 21 days after the first yellow fever vaccination. Receptor source: a man aged 18 to 30 who received the YFV17D yellow fever vaccine. Each CDR3 is given with its conserved first and last residue. Fields, in order: CDR3 protein, CDR3 DNA, D gene, V gene, J gene, clone size. A D gene is named only where the DNA matches it firmly. Expanded clones get a size class; other rows say once, few or many, or leave the size out.

CDR3 protein: CASSFGSSGYSAETQYF
CDR3 DNA: TGCGCCAGCAGCTTTGGGTCTAGCGGGTATAGCGCAGAGACCCAGTACTTC
D gene: TRBD2
V gene: TRBV5-1
J gene: TRBJ2-5
clone size: .

CDR3 protein: CASSFRAATGELFF
CDR3 DNA: TGTGCCAGCAGCTTCCGGGCCGCTACCGGGGAGCTGTTTTTT
D gene: .
V gene: TRBV3-1
J gene: TRBJ2-2
clone size: few

CDR3 protein: CASREGGARQPQHF
CDR3 DNA: TGTGCCAGCCGCGAGGGGGGGGCTCGACAGCCCCAGCATTTT
D gene: .
V gene: TRBV6-1
J gene: TRBJ1-5
clone size: .

CDR3 protein: CASSLASGFGEQFF
CDR3 DNA: TGTGCCAGCAGTCTGGCTAGCGGGTTCGGTGAGCAGTTCTTC
D gene: TRBD2
V gene: TRBV6-1
J gene: TRBJ2-1
clone size: .

CDR3 protein: CASSLAPATGGNSPLHF
CDR3 DNA: TGCGCCAGCAGCTTGGCACCCGCGACAGGGGGAAATTCACCCCTCCACTTT
D gene: TRBD1
V gene: TRBV5-1
J gene: TRBJ1-6
clone size: many

CDR3 protein: CASSGQGKTQYF
CDR3 DNA: TGTGCCAGCAGTGGACAGGGAAAGACCCAGTACTTC
D gene: TRBD1
V gene: TRBV12-3/TRBV12-4
J gene: TRBJ2-5
clone size: .

CDR3 protein: CASSLGDSPGSHEQFF
CDR3 DNA: TGCGCCAGCAGCTTGGGCGACAGCCCTGGCTCCCATGAGCAGTTCTTC
D gene: .
V gene: TRBV5-1
J gene: TRBJ2-1
clone size: few

CDR3 protein: CASSLVLGGLYEQYF
CDR3 DNA: TGCGCCAGCAGCTTGGTTCTCGGGGGTCTTTACGAGCAGTACTTC
D gene: .
V gene: TRBV5-1
J gene: TRBJ2-7
clone size: many

CDR3 protein: CASSQELWEQYF
CDR3 DNA: TGTGCCAGCAGTCAAGAACTCTGGGAGCAGTACTTC
D gene: .
V gene: TRBV6-6
J gene: TRBJ2-7
clone size: few

CDR3 protein: CATSETGTSGGETQYF
CDR3 DNA: TGTGCCACCAGTGAGACCGGGACTAGCGGGGGGGAGACCCAGTACTTC
D gene: TRBD2
V gene: TRBV24-1
J gene: TRBJ2-5
clone size: .

CDR3 protein: CASTRFQHNYGYTF
CDR3 DNA: TGTGCCAGTACCCGATTCCAGCATAACTATGGCTACACCTTC
D gene: .
V gene: TRBV19
J gene: TRBJ1-2
clone size: .

CDR3 protein: CASSLDPGPTDTQYF
CDR3 DNA: TGCGCCAGCAGCTTAGATCCGGGTCCCACAGATACGCAGTATTTT
D gene: .
V gene: TRBV5-1
J gene: TRBJ2-3
clone size: few

CDR3 protein: CASSTGTPGELFF
CDR3 DNA: TGTGCCAGCAGCACCGGGACCCCCGGGGAGCTGTTTTTT
D gene: .
V gene: TRBV12-3/TRBV12-4
J gene: TRBJ2-2
clone size: few

CDR3 protein: CASSIGPAYGYTF
CDR3 DNA: TGTGCCAGTAGTATCGGCCCGGCCTATGGCTACACCTTC
D gene: .
V gene: TRBV19
J gene: TRBJ1-2
clone size: .

CDR3 protein: CAISGTGEGETQYF
CDR3 DNA: TGTGCCATCTCTGGGACAGGGGAGGGAGAGACCCAGTACTTC
D gene: TRBD1
V gene: TRBV10-3
J gene: TRBJ2-5
clone size: few

CDR3 protein: CASRLQALNTEAFF
CDR3 DNA: TGTGCCAGCAGACTACAGGCGTTGAACACTGAAGCTTTCTTT
D gene: .
V gene: TRBV12-3/TRBV12-4
J gene: TRBJ1-1
clone size: .

CDR3 protein: CSARDRGYGYTF
CDR3 DNA: TGCAGTGCTAGGGACAGGGGATATGGCTACACCTTC
D gene: TRBD1
V gene: TRBV20-1
J gene: TRBJ1-2
clone size: few

CDR3 protein: CASSPSGGTTDTQYF
CDR3 DNA: TGTGCCAGCAGTCCTAGCGGGGGGACCACAGATACGCAGTATTTT
D gene: TRBD2
V gene: TRBV6-1
J gene: TRBJ2-3
clone size: many

CDR3 protein: CASSQRPVYGYTF
CDR3 DNA: TGTGCCAGCAGCCAGAGACCCGTCTATGGCTACACCTTC
D gene: .
V gene: TRBV3-1
J gene: TRBJ1-2
clone size: once

CDR3 protein: CASSVGGHTSTDTQYF
CDR3 DNA: TGTGCCAGCAGCGTAGGCGGACACACTAGCACAGATACGCAGTATTTT
D gene: .
V gene: TRBV9
J gene: TRBJ2-3
clone size: few

CDR3 protein: CASSLGAPNTEAFF
CDR3 DNA: TGTGCCAGCAGCTTAGGGGCTCCGAACACTGAAGCTTTCTTT
D gene: .
V gene: TRBV7-9
J gene: TRBJ1-1
clone size: few

CDR3 protein: CASSAGTHSGQETQYF
CDR3 DNA: TGTGCCAGCAGCGCCGGGACCCATTCCGGACAAGAGACCCAGTACTTC
D gene: .
V gene: TRBV9
J gene: TRBJ2-5
clone size: .

CDR3 protein: CASSLTDRVNQPQHF
CDR3 DNA: TGTGCCAGTAGTCTCACCGACAGGGTTAATCAGCCCCAGCATTTT
D gene: TRBD1
V gene: TRBV19
J gene: TRBJ1-5
clone size: .

CDR3 protein: CSAPGTASDTQYF
CDR3 DNA: TGCAGTGCCCCCGGGACAGCTTCAGATACGCAGTATTTT
D gene: TRBD1
V gene: TRBV20-1
J gene: TRBJ2-3
clone size: few

CDR3 protein: CASSLSPQGHGYTF
CDR3 DNA: TGTGCCAGCAGCTTAAGCCCGCAGGGGCATGGCTACACCTTC
D gene: .
V gene: TRBV7-9
J gene: TRBJ1-2
clone size: .

CDR3 protein: CSVSDQETQYF
CDR3 DNA: TGCAGCGTCAGCGACCAAGAGACCCAGTACTTC
D gene: .
V gene: TRBV29-1
J gene: TRBJ2-5
clone size: few

CDR3 protein: CASSQLGTETQYF
CDR3 DNA: TGTGCCAGCAGCCAGTTAGGGACAGAGACCCAGTACTTC
D gene: .
V gene: TRBV5-4
J gene: TRBJ2-5
clone size: .

CDR3 protein: CATAAGGGAQDTQYF
CDR3 DNA: TGTGCCACCGCGGCCGGCGGGGGGGCCCAAGATACGCAGTATTTT
D gene: TRBD2
V gene: TRBV24-1
J gene: TRBJ2-3
clone size: .

CDR3 protein: CSVQSSVEKLFF
CDR3 DNA: TGCAGCGTTCAATCGTCGGTAGAAAAACTGTTTTTT
D gene: .
V gene: TRBV29-1
J gene: TRBJ1-4
clone size: few

CDR3 protein: CASSLMVREQFF
CDR3 DNA: TGTGCCAGCAGCTTAATGGTGCGCGAGCAGTTCTTC
D gene: .
V gene: TRBV7-2
J gene: TRBJ2-1
clone size: .